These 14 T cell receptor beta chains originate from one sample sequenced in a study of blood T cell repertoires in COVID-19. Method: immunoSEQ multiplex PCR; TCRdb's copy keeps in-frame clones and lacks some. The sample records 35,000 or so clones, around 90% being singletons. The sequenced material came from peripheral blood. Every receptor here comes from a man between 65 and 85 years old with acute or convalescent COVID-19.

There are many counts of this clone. Here the CDR3 reads CASSQAGASGNTIYF. Here the CDR3 DNA reads TGCGCCAGCAGCCAAGCGGGTGCCTCTGGAAACACCATATATTTT. The rearrangement uses TRBV4-1 and TRBJ1-3; D is uncertain. CDR1 and CDR2 (germline): MGHRA, YSYEKL. V was clipped by 1 base and J by 0 bases, with 7 bases between them. This CDR3 has 15 amino acids.

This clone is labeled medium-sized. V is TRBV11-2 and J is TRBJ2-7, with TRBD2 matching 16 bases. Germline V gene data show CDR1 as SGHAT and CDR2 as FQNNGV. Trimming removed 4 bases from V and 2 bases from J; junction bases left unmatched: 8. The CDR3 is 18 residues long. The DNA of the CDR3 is TGTGCCAGCAGCTCCACCCCGGGACTAGCGGGAGGGACCTACGAGCAGTACTTC. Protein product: CASSSTPGLAGGTYEQYF.

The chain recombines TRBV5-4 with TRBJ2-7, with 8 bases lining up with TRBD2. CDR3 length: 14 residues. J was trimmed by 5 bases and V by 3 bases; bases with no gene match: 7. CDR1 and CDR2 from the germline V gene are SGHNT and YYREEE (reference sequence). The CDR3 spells CASSSPGTSDEQYF. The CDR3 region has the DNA TGTGCCAGCAGCTCCCCTGGGACTAGTGACGAGCAGTACTTC. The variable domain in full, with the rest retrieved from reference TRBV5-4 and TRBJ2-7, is ETGVTQSPTHLIKTRGQQVTLRCSSQSGHNTVSWYQQALGQGPQFIFQYYREEENGRGNFPPRFSGLQFPNYSSELNVNALELDDSALYLCASSSPGTSDEQYFGPGTRLTVT.

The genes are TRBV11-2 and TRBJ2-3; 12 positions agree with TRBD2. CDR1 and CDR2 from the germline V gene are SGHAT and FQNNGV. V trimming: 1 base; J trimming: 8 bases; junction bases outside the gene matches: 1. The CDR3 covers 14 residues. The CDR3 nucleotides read TGTGCCAGCAGCTTAGCTAGCGGGGGGGGTACGCAGTATTTT. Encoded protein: CASSLASGGGTQYF.

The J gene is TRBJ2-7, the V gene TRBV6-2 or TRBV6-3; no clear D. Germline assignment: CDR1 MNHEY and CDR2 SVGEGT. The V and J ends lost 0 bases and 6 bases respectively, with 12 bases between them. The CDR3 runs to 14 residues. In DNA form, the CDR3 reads TGTGCCAGCAGTTACTCGACAATCATGAGCGAGCAGTACTTC. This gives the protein CASSYSTIMSEQYF.

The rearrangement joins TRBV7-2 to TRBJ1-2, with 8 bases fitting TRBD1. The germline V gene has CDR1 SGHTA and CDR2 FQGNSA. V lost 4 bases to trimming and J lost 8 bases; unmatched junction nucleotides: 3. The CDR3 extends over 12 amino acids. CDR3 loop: CASSWTGQGYTF. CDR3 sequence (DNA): TGTGCCAGCAGCTGGACAGGGCAAGGCTACACCTTC.

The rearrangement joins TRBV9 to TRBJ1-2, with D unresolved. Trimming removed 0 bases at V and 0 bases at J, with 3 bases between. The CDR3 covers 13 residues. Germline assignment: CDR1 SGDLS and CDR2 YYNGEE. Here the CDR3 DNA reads TGTGCCAGCAGCGTAGTCTCTAACTATGGCTACACCTTC. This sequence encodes CASSVVSNYGYTF.

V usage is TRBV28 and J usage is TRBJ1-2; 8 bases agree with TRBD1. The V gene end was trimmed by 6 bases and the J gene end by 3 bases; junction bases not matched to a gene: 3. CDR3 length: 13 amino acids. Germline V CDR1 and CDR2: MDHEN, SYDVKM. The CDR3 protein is CASRPTGDYGYTF. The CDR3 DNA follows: TGTGCCAGCAGACCGACAGGGGACTATGGCTACACCTTC.

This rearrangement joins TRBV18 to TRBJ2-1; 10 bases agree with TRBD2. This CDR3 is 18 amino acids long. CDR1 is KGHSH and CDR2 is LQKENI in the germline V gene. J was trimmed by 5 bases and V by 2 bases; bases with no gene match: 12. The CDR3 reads CASSPASPRLAGDNEQFF. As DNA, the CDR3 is TGTGCCAGCTCACCAGCCTCCCCCCGGCTAGCGGGAGACAATGAGCAGTTCTTC.

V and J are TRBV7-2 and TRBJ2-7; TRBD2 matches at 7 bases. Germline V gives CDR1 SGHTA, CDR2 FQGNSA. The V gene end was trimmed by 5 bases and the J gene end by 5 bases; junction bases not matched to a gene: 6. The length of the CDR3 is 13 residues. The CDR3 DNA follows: TGTGCCAGCAGCCCTCAGCGGGGTGACGAGCAGTACTTC. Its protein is CASSPQRGDEQYF. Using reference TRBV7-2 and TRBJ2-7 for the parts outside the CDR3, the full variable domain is GAGVSQSPSNKVTEKGKDVELRCDPISGHTALYWYRQSLGQGLEFLIYFQGNSAPDKSGLPSDRFSAERTGGSVSTLTIQRTQQEDSAVYLCASSPQRGDEQYFGPGTRLTVT.

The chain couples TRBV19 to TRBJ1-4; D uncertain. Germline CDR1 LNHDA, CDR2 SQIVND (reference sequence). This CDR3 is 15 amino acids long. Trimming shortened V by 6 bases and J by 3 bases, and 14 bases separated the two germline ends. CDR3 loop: CASRPTGWANEKLFF. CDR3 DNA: TGTGCCAGTAGGCCTACGGGGTGGGCTAATGAAAAACTGTTTTTT.

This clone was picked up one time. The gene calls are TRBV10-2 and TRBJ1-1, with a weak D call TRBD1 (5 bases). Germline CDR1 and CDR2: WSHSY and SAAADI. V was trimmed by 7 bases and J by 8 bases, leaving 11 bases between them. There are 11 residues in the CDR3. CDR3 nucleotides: TGCGCCAGCATTATAGCAGGGGAAGCTTTCTTT. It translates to CASIIAGEAFF.

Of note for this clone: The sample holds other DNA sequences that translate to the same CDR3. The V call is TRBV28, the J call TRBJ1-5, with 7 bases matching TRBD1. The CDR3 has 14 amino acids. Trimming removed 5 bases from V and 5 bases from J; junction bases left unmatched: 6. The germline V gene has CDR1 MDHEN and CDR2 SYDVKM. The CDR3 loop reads CASSPRQGDQPQHF. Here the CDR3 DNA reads TGTGCCAGCAGTCCGCGACAGGGAGATCAGCCCCAGCATTTT.

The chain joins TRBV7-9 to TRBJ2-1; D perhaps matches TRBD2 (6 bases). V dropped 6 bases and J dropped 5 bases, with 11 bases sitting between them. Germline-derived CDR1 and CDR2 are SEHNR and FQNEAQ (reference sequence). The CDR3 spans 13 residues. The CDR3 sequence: CASSRDLDNEQFF. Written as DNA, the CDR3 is TGTGCCAGCAGTAGGGACTTAGACAATGAGCAGTTCTTC. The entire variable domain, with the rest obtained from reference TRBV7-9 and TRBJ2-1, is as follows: DTGVSQNPRHKITKRGQNVTFRCDPISEHNRLYWYRQTLGQGPEFLTYFQNEAQLEKSRLLSDRFSAERPKGSFSTLEIQRTEQGDSAMYLCASSRDLDNEQFFGPGTRLTVL.